A single sample is the source of the 30 T cell receptor beta chains below, sequenced in a study of T cells after yellow fever vaccination. MiXCR, run by TCRdb on the 5' RACE reads, gives a single entry per CDR3 protein. The sample carries under 550,000 distinct CDR3 sequences, 20% to 25% recorded once. The sequencing here drew on PBMCs, taken 21 days after the first yellow fever vaccination. These TCRs come from a young man who received the YFV17D yellow fever vaccine.

This chain uses TRBV4-3 with TRBJ2-2; 8 bases match TRBD1. Losses at the gene ends were 0 bases for V and 1 base for J; bases not matched to a gene: 7. The CDR3 is 18 amino acids. In germline, CDR1 is LGHNA, CDR2 YSLEER. The CDR3, as DNA: TGCGCCAGCAGCCAAGAATACTCCAGGGGGCGGAACACCGGGGAGCTGTTTTTT. It is translated as CASSQEYSRGRNTGELFF.

This clonotype has a handful of counts. This chain links TRBV7-8 with TRBJ1-2; perhaps TRBD1 as D (5 bases). Germline CDR1 SGHVS, CDR2 FQNEAQ. V gave up 5 bases and J gave up 8 bases, with 18 bases separating them. The CDR3 is 14 amino acids. CDR3 in amino acids: CASSGDRDPLGYTF. The DNA of the CDR3 is TGTGCCAGCAGCGGGGACCGGGACCCTTTGGGCTACACCTTC.

This clonotype was seen a few times. The chain is built from TRBV7-2 and TRBJ2-6; D may match TRBD1 or TRBD2 (5 bases each). CDR3 length: 14 residues. V gave up 5 bases and J gave up 2 bases, with 7 bases separating them. Germline values: CDR1 SGHTA, CDR2 FQGNSA. The CDR3, as DNA: TGTGCCAGCAGCCCGGGGCCTGGGGCCAACGTCCTGACTTTC. Its protein product is CASSPGPGANVLTF.

The gene calls are TRBV24-1 and TRBJ1-1; no clear D gene. V lost 4 bases and J 4 bases, leaving 9 bases between the germline ends. Germline-derived CDR1 and CDR2 are KGHDR and SFDVKD. CDR3 size: 13 residues. The CDR3 bases are TGTGCCACCAGTGAATCTTGGAGCACTGAAGCTTTCTTT. Its protein product is CATSESWSTEAFF.

This clonotype was seen more than once but under ten times. J is TRBJ1-3 and V is TRBV5-1; possibly TRBD1 for D (5 bases). The CDR3 has 17 amino acids. V lost 1 base, J lost 0 bases, and 14 bases lay in between. CDR1 SGHRS and CDR2 YFSETQ come from the germline V gene. CDR3 bases: TGCGCCAGCAGCTTGATGGCCGGGACTGCCTCTGGAAACACCATATATTTT. Its translation is CASSLMAGTASGNTIYF.

V is TRBV9 and J is TRBJ2-1; D uncertain. This CDR3 is built from 13 residues. Germline-derived CDR1 and CDR2 are SGDLS and YYNGEE. Between the trimmed V and J ends, which lost 1 base and 5 bases, there was a span of 7 bases. CDR3 nucleotide sequence: TGTGCCAGCAGCGTAACTGGGGACAATGAGCAGTTCTTC. Residues: CASSVTGDNEQFF.

This clonotype was observed a handful of times. The gene calls are TRBV6-1 and TRBJ1-5; 10 nucleotides match TRBD1. V gave up 6 bases and J gave up 2 bases; unmatched junction bases: 4. Germline V gene lookup returns CDR1 MNHNS and CDR2 SASEGT. CDR3 length: 15 amino acids. CDR3 loop: CASSGQGDGNQPQHF. The CDR3 region has the DNA TGTGCCAGCAGCGGACAGGGGGACGGCAATCAGCCCCAGCATTTT.

V is TRBV5-4 and J is TRBJ2-1; 9 bases match TRBD1. The CDR3 contains 17 residues. Losses at the gene ends were 4 bases for V and 5 bases for J; bases not matched to a gene: 13. Germline loops: CDR1 SGHNT, CDR2 YYREEE (reference sequence). The CDR3 sequence: CASSGASRDREHNEQFF. The CDR3 DNA is TGTGCCAGCAGCGGGGCATCCCGGGACAGGGAACACAATGAGCAGTTCTTC.

This clonotype has at least ten counts. The chain combines TRBV5-1 with TRBJ2-2; D is uncertain. Trimming pared 2 bases from V and 0 bases from J, leaving 8 bases between. Germline CDR1 and CDR2: SGHRS and YFSETQ. CDR3 length equals 15 residues. The CDR3 sequence is CASSFFSTNTGELFF. DNA of the CDR3: TGCGCCAGCAGCTTCTTCAGTACGAACACCGGGGAGCTGTTTTTT.

The chain has TRBV12-3 or TRBV12-4 and TRBJ1-1; TRBD1 agrees at 8 bases. V trimming: 8 bases; J trimming: 5 bases; junction bases outside the gene matches: 7. This CDR3 has 13 residues. The CDR3 sequence is CASGQGSGTEAFF. For the CDR3, the DNA is TGTGCCAGCGGACAGGGATCGGGAACTGAAGCTTTCTTT.

The chain is built from TRBV7-2 and TRBJ2-5; D perhaps matches TRBD2 (6 bases). CDR3 length equals 16 residues. V lost 6 bases, J lost 5 bases, and 22 bases lay in between. Germline lookup yields CDR1 SGHTA and CDR2 FQGNSA. CDR3 sequence reads: CASRLEGRSLSETQYF. In DNA, the CDR3 is TGTGCCAGCAGGCTGGAGGGCCGTAGTCTCTCGGAGACCCAGTACTTC. The entire variable domain, with the rest obtained from reference TRBV7-2 and TRBJ2-5, is as follows: GAGVSQSPSNKVTEKGKDVELRCDPISGHTALYWYRQSLGQGLEFLIYFQGNSAPDKSGLPSDRFSAERTGGSVSTLTIQRTQQEDSAVYLCASRLEGRSLSETQYFGPGTRLLVL.

The chain uses TRBV5-1 and TRBJ2-1, with TRBD2 matching over 11 bases. With V trimmed by 2 bases and J by 4 bases, 5 bases remained unmatched. The CDR3 loop spans 16 amino acids. Germline V gene data show CDR1 as SGHRS and CDR2 as YFSETQ. The CDR3 DNA follows: TGCGCCAGCAGCTTCCTTAGCGGGGGGGTGTACAATGAGCAGTTCTTC. Translation gives CASSFLSGGVYNEQFF.

This clonotype has a handful of counts. The chain links TRBV4-1 to TRBJ2-7; TRBD1 might be the D (5 bases). V lost 0 bases, J lost 3 bases, and 12 bases lay in between. This CDR3 has 15 amino acids. Germline V gene data show CDR1 as MGHRA and CDR2 as YSYEKL. The CDR3 coding sequence is TGCGCCAGCAGCCAAGAACGGCAGGGAAACTACGAGCAGTACTTC. This encodes CASSQERQGNYEQYF.

This clonotype showed up just a few times. This rearrangement joins TRBV12-3 or TRBV12-4 to TRBJ2-3, with D perhaps assigned TRBD1 or TRBD2 (5 bases each). The CDR3 spans 15 residues. V was clipped by 6 bases and J by 7 bases, with 20 bases between them. This CDR3 is CASSHAGTEYYTQYF. The CDR3 region has the DNA TGTGCCAGCAGCCATGCCGGGACGGAGTACTATACGCAGTATTTT.

In this sample, this clonotype turned up once. The chain combines TRBV18 with TRBJ1-1, with D hard to call. The ends were cut back, 1 base at V and 3 bases at J, with 15 bases in the middle. The CDR3 length is 16 residues. CDR1 KGHSH and CDR2 LQKENI come from the germline V gene. For the CDR3, the DNA is TGTGCCAGCTCACCACTTTCGGTAGGGAAGGACACTGAAGCTTTCTTT. This sequence encodes CASSPLSVGKDTEAFF.

The rearrangement uses TRBV2 and TRBJ2-4, with D perhaps matching TRBD2 (5 bases). Trimming pared 2 bases from V and 10 bases from J, leaving 12 bases between. CDR1 and CDR2 from the germline V gene are SNHLY and FYNNEI. This CDR3 region has 13 residues. CDR3 coding DNA: TGTGCCAGCAGTGAACGGGGTTTGAGGATTCAGTACTTC. As protein: CASSERGLRIQYF.

This chain links TRBV10-1 with TRBJ1-6, with unresolved D. The CDR3 runs to 13 residues. V shed 4 bases and J shed 10 bases, with 11 bases lying between them. The germline gives CDR1 WNHNN, CDR2 SYGVQD (reference sequence). CDR3 in amino acids: CASSAGSASPLHF. CDR3 coding DNA: TGCGCCAGCAGTGCGGGGTCTGCCTCACCCCTCCACTTT.

The chain links TRBV12-3 or TRBV12-4 to TRBJ2-1; D gene ambiguous. V lost 3 bases and J 4 bases, leaving 7 bases between the germline ends. The CDR3 contains 13 residues. The CDR3 here is CASSFYPYNEQFF. CDR3 bases: TGTGCCAGCAGTTTCTACCCATACAATGAGCAGTTCTTC.

This clonotype was recorded once. The chain couples TRBV3-1 to TRBJ2-3, with 7 bases identical to TRBD2. The V and J ends lost 0 bases and 6 bases, in that order; junction bases with no gene match: 6. Germline CDR1 LGHDT, CDR2 YNNKEL (reference sequence). The CDR3 totals 15 residues. The CDR3 spells CASSQDSGSGDTQYF. In DNA, the CDR3 is TGTGCCAGCAGCCAAGATAGCGGGTCTGGGGATACGCAGTATTTT.

The chain joins TRBV6-1 to TRBJ1-1; the D is unclear. The CDR3 runs to 14 residues. V was shortened by 8 bases and J by 1 base, with 14 bases between the two germline ends. Germline-derived CDR1 and CDR2 are MNHNS and SASEGT. In DNA form, the CDR3 reads TGTGCCAGCTCTCGGCCGATCCCGAACACTGAAGCTTTCTTT. Its protein is CASSRPIPNTEAFF.

This rearrangement joins TRBV12-3 or TRBV12-4 to TRBJ1-4, with D unresolved. CDR3 length: 13 residues. The germline V and J ends were trimmed by 5 bases and 6 bases, with 10 bases remaining between them. The CDR3, as DNA: TGTGCCAGCAGTCCGATGAATGATGAAAAACTGTTTTTT. Its protein product is CASSPMNDEKLFF.

This clonotype was seen a handful of times. The chain uses TRBV14 and TRBJ2-6; D gene uncertain. Trimming removed 1 base at V and 1 base at J, with 8 bases between. The length of the CDR3 is 16 residues. The germline V gene encodes CDR1 SGHDN and CDR2 FVKESK. CDR3 sequence: CASSQVPPSGANVLTF. For the CDR3, the DNA is TGTGCCAGCAGCCAAGTTCCCCCTTCTGGGGCCAACGTCCTGACTTTC.

The table lists this clonotype with many counts. The chain combines TRBV5-1 with TRBJ2-5; TRBD1 matches 8 bases. Per germline, CDR1 SGHRS and CDR2 YFSETQ. The CDR3 is 15 amino acids. V was pared by 1 base and J by 4 bases, with 6 bases of the junction left unmatched. CDR3 coding DNA: TGCGCCAGCAGCTTGCTTGGACAGGGAGGAGAGACCCAGTACTTC. Residues: CASSLLGQGGETQYF.

In DNA form, the CDR3 reads TGTGCCAGCAGCTTACGGTTGGATGAGCAGTTCTTC. It encodes CASSLRLDEQFF. The chain is built from TRBV7-9 and TRBJ2-1; no reliable D call. Germline values: CDR1 SEHNR, CDR2 FQNEAQ (reference sequence). V was pared by 2 bases and J by 8 bases, with 7 bases between. CDR3 length: 12 amino acids.

The rearrangement links TRBV2 to TRBJ1-1; D is ambiguous. Trimming removed 3 bases at V and 10 bases at J, with 9 bases between. CDR1 is SNHLY, CDR2 FYNNEI, per germline. This CDR3 is built from 11 residues. CDR3 region: CASSERSIAFF. CDR3 bases: TGTGCCAGCAGTGAGAGGTCAATAGCTTTCTTT. The full variable domain, its missing parts supplied by reference TRBV2 and TRBJ1-1, is EPEVTQTPSHQVTQMGQEVILRCVPISNHLYFYWYRQILGQKVEFLVSFYNNEISEKSEIFDDQFSVERPDGSNFTLKIRSTKLEDSAMYFCASSERSIAFFGQGTRLTVV.

This chain links TRBV6-6 with TRBJ1-1; D unresolved. The CDR3 spans 11 residues. V lost 2 bases, J lost 8 bases, and 6 bases lay in between. Germline CDR1 MNHNY, CDR2 SVGAGI (reference sequence). The CDR3 coding sequence is TGTGCCAGCAGTTACAGGTGGGAAGCTTTCTTT. Protein product: CASSYRWEAFF.

The chain carries TRBV4-1 and TRBJ1-6; TRBD1 agrees at 8 bases. The CDR3 spans 15 residues. The V segment lost 6 bases and the J segment 10 bases; nucleotides outside the gene matches: 11. Germline V gene data show CDR1 as MGHRA and CDR2 as YSYEKL. CDR3 DNA sequence: TGCGCCAGCAGTGCAAGGACAGGGCGCGAATCACCCCTCCACTTT. It is translated as CASSARTGRESPLHF.

This clonotype was found a few times. The chain carries TRBV7-2 and TRBJ2-7, with a tentative D call TRBD2 (7 bases). Trimming removed 5 bases at V and 4 bases at J, with 18 bases between. The CDR3 extends over 15 amino acids. Germline-derived CDR1 and CDR2 are SGHTA and FQGNSA. The CDR3 bases are TGTGCCAGCAGCCCCTCGGGCGGGGGCTTGTACGAGCAGTACTTC. It yields the protein CASSPSGGGLYEQYF.

The chain combines TRBV20-1 with TRBJ2-5; D unclear. Germline V CDR1 and CDR2: DFQATT, SNEGSKA (reference sequence). CDR3 length: 13 amino acids. V was trimmed by 0 bases and J by 2 bases, leaving 7 bases between them. The CDR3 DNA is TGCAGTGCTAGAGATGAGCAGCAAGAGACCCAGTACTTC. The encoded protein is CSARDEQQETQYF.

This clonotype was recorded a few times. CDR3 nucleotides: TGTGCCAGCATTACTAGCTCCTACAATGAGCAGTTCTTC. It codes for CASITSSYNEQFF. This chain uses TRBV12-3 or TRBV12-4 with TRBJ2-1, with D perhaps matching TRBD2 (5 bases). The germline V and J ends were trimmed by 7 bases and 0 bases, with 7 bases remaining between them. This CDR3 contains 13 residues.